This record covers a single T cell receptor beta chain. These data come from a study of T-cell memory formation after mild COVID-19. Trimming removed 0 bases at V and 3 bases at J, with 3 bases between. The CDR3 consists of 14 residues. The germline V gene has CDR1 ENHRY and CDR2 SYGVKD. cDNA libraries for TCR alpha and TCR beta, carrying sample barcodes and UMIs, came from 5'RACE with constant-segment primers. TCRdb redid the calling of the 5' RACE reads with MiXCR, one entry per CDR3 protein. The sample shows roughly 130,000 distinct CDR3 sequences, over 15% of them seen only once. This TCR derives from a man between 18 and 29 years old who had mild COVID-19 (a few samples of this study predate the infection). Cell type and time point are not known. Sequencing was carried out using PBMCs or a T cell subset sorted from them (not recorded which). The V call is TRBV10-3, the J call TRBJ1-6; D not resolved. The CDR3 DNA reads TGTGCCATCAGTGAGTCCGGCTATAATTCACCCCTCCACTTT. Its translation: CAISESGYNSPLHF.